This record looks at one T cell receptor (beta chain) sequence and its context. These data belong to a study of blood T cell repertoires in COVID-19. About the research overall: Sites in the United States, Italy and Spain provided acute and convalescent COVID-19 samples.

In the original workflow: Counts of nucleated cells, estimated from reference gene primer amplification, were obtained. The protocol was immunoSEQ multiplex PCR, while the TCRdb copy is restricted to in-frame clones and leaves out a portion. The DNA was the basis for D and trimming; V, J and clone size are from that table. The sample carries 55,000 to 60,000 clones, approximately 81% recorded once. This CDR3 contains 15 residues. Germline CDR1 is MNHEY and CDR2 is SVGAGI. Germline trimming cut 6 bases from V and 3 bases from J; bases unmatched to any gene: 7. The specimen sequenced was peripheral blood. The V call is TRBV6-5, the J call TRBJ2-3; 9 bases are a match to TRBD1. This receptor was identified in a man aged 35 to 55 with active COVID-19. CDR3 in DNA: TGTGCCAGCAGAACCCGGGACAGGGCTACAGATACGCAGTATTTT. Encoded protein: CASRTRDRATDTQYF.